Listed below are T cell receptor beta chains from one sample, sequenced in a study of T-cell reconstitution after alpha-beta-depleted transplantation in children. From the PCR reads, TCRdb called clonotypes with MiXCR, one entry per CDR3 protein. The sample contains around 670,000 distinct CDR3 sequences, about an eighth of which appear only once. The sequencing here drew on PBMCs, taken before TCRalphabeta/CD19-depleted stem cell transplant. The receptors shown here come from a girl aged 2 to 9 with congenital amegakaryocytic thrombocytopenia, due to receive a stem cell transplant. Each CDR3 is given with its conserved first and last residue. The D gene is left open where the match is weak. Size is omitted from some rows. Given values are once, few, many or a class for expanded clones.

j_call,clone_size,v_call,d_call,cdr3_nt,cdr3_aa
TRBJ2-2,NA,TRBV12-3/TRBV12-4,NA,TGTGCCAGCAGGCCTTCCGGGAGAGGAAACACCGGGGAGCTGTTTTTT,CASRPSGRGNTGELFF
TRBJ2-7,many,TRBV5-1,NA,TGCGCCAGCAGCTTTTCCGACAGGTTCTCCTACGAGCAGTACTTC,CASSFSDRFSYEQYF
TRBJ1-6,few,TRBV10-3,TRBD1,TGTGCCATCAGAACCCTGGACAGGAAAGATAATTCACCCCTCCACTTT,CAIRTLDRKDNSPLHF
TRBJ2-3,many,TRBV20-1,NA,TGCAGTGCTAGAGATCATCGTGGGAGCACAGATACGCAGTATTTT,CSARDHRGSTDTQYF
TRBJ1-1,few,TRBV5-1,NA,TGCGCCAGCCGGGACGGGTCGAACACTGAAGCTTTCTTT,CASRDGSNTEAFF
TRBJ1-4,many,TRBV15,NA,TGTGCCACCAGCAGGGGTAATTTTGAAAAACTGTTTTTT,CATSRGNFEKLFF
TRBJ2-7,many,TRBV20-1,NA,TGCAGTGCTAGTCAGTCTCGGGGACCCTACGAGCAGTACTTC,CSASQSRGPYEQYF
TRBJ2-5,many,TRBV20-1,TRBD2,TGCAGTGCTAGCGGAGGGTTGCCGGGACTAGCTGGGGAGACCCAGTACTTC,CSASGGLPGLAGETQYF
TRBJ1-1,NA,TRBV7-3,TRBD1,TGTGCCAGCAGCTTAATGGGGGGACAGGGGATACGAAACACTGAAGCTTTCTTT,CASSLMGGQGIRNTEAFF
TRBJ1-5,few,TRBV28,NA,TGTGCCAGCAGTTTTGGGGCCCACAATCAGCCCCAGCATTTT,CASSFGAHNQPQHF
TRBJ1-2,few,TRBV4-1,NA,TGCGCCAGCAGCCAAGATCCGGGGGGGCTCTATGGCTACACCTTC,CASSQDPGGLYGYTF
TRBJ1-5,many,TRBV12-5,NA,TGTGCTAGTGGCGACTTCCAGCCCCAGCATTTT,CASGDFQPQHF
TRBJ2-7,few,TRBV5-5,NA,TGTGCCAGCAGCCCGAATAGTCGGGGAGAACTGCAGTACTTC,CASSPNSRGELQYF
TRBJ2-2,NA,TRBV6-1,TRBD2,TGTGCCAGCAGTCGAACTTCTAGCGGGGGGCCCGGGGAGCTGTTTTTT,CASSRTSSGGPGELFF
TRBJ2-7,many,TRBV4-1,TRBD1,TGCGCCAGCAGCCAAGATGACGCCTTTGTCGGGACAGGGCGGTACGAGCAGTACTTC,CASSQDDAFVGTGRYEQYF
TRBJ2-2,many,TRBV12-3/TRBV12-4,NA,TGTGCCAGCAGTTTGGCGGGTCCCAGGGGGGAGCTGTTTTTT,CASSLAGPRGELFF
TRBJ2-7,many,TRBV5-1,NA,TGCGCCAGCAGCCTGGCCGTTGGGGGTGCCCACGAGCAGTACTTC,CASSLAVGGAHEQYF
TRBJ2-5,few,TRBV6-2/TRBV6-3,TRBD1,TGTGCCAGCAGTTACGGGACAGGGCTGGAGACCCAGTACTTC,CASSYGTGLETQYF
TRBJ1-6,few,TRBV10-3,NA,TGTGCCATGACCGACAGTCCCGGGAGTTCACCCCTCCACTTT,CAMTDSPGSSPLHF
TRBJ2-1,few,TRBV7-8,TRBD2,TGTGCCAGCAGCTTAGTAGGTGCCGGCGGGAGTGGGGGAGTGGGTGAGCAGTTCTTC,CASSLVGAGGSGGVGEQFF
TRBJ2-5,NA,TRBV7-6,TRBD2,TGTGCCAGCAGCTTATGGCCTAGCGGAATGGGTTTCCAAGAGACCCAGTACTTC,CASSLWPSGMGFQETQYF
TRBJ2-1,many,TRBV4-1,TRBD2,TGCGCCAGCGAGCGGGAGCTCTCTTACAATGAGCAGTTCTTC,CASERELSYNEQFF
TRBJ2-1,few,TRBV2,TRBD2,TGTGCCAGAGGACTAGTCCAGAATGAGCAGTTCTTC,CARGLVQNEQFF
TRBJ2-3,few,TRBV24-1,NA,TGTGCCACCAGTGATTTACGTCGGGGAGACACAGATACGCAGTATTTT,CATSDLRRGDTDTQYF
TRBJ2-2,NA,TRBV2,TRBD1,TGTGCCAGCAAGGACAGGGGAACCGGGGAGCTGTTTTTT,CASKDRGTGELFF
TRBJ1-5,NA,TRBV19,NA,TGTGCCAGTAGAGAGGGGCGATATAGCAATCAGCCCCAGCATTTT,CASREGRYSNQPQHF
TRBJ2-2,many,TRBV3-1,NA,TGTGCCAGCAGCCTTGAGACGACAAACACCGGGGAGCTGTTTTTT,CASSLETTNTGELFF
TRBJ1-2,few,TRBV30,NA,TGTGCCTGGAGTGTAGGGGACATAGTCTACACCTTC,CAWSVGDIVYTF
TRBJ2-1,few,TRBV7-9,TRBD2,TGTGCCAGCAGGGAGGCCGGGACTAGCTACTTACCCAATGAGCAGTTCTTC,CASREAGTSYLPNEQFF
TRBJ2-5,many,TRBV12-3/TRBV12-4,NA,TGTGCCAGCAGTTTAGGAGGGCGGAAACAAGAGACCCAGTACTTC,CASSLGGRKQETQYF
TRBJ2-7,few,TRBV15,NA,TGTGCCACCAGCAGAGATCACGGGGTTACGGAGGAGCAGTACTTC,CATSRDHGVTEEQYF
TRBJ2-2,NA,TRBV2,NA,TGTGCCTTCAGTCACACGATAGGGACACCAACGAACACCGGGGAGCTGTTTTTT,CAFSHTIGTPTNTGELFF
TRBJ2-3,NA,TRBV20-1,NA,TGCAGTTCAACGGGAGCTAACCCAGATACGCAGTATTTT,CSSTGANPDTQYF
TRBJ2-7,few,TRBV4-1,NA,TGCGCCAGCAGCCAAGATCCGTCGTCCGCAGCTAGACAGAACTACGAGCAGTACTTC,CASSQDPSSAARQNYEQYF
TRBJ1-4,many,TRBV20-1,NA,TGCAGTGCTAAAGGAGGGGGTGAAAATGAAAAACTGTTTTTT,CSAKGGGENEKLFF
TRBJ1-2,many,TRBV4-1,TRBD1,TGCGCCAGCAGGAAGACAGGGGGCCTCAATGGCTACACCTTC,CASRKTGGLNGYTF
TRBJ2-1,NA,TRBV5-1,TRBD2,TGCGCCAGCAGCTCCGAGCGGGACTACTCCTACAATGAGCAGTTCTTC,CASSSERDYSYNEQFF
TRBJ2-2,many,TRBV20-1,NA,TGCAGTGCTAGACCGGGGCGCTCGGATCCCGGGGAGCTGTTTTTT,CSARPGRSDPGELFF
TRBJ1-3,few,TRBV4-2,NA,TGTGCCAGCAGCCTTGCGGGGCGCATCGGAAACACCATATATTTT,CASSLAGRIGNTIYF
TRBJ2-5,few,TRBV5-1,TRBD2,TGCGCCAGCAGCTTGGAACTAGCGGCGACTCAAGAGACCCAGTACTTC,CASSLELAATQETQYF
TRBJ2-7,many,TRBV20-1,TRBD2,TGCAGTGCTAGTATCAGTAGCGGGATTTCCTACGAGCAGTACTTC,CSASISSGISYEQYF
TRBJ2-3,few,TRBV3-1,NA,TGTGCCAGCAGCCAAGAAGGCCACACCACAGATACGCAGTATTTT,CASSQEGHTTDTQYF
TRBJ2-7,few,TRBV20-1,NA,TGCAGTGCTAGAGCCAGATCCTACGAGCAGTACTTC,CSARARSYEQYF
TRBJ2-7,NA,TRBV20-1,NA,TGCAGTGCCCTAACCCAATACGAGCAGTACTTC,CSALTQYEQYF
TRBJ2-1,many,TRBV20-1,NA,TGCAGTGCTCAGGTGTTGGGGGAGGACTACAATGAGCAGTTCTTC,CSAQVLGEDYNEQFF
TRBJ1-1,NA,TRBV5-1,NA,TGCGCCAGCAGCTTGTGGGGCGGAGGCACTGAAGCTTTCTTT,CASSLWGGGTEAFF
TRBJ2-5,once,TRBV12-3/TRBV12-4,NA,TGTGCCAGCAGTTTAGGTCGGGGCGTCGAGACCCAGTACTTC,CASSLGRGVETQYF
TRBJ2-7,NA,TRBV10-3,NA,TGTGCCATCGGAGGCGACACCGGGGACTACGAGCAGTACTTC,CAIGGDTGDYEQYF
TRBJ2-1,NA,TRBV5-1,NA,TGCGCCAGCAGCCTCGTTTGGTACCAATACAATGAGCAGTTCTTC,CASSLVWYQYNEQFF
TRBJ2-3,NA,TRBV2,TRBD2,TGTGCCAGCAGTGACGCGGGAGGGAGCACAGATACGCAGTATTTT,CASSDAGGSTDTQYF
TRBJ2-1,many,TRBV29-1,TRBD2,TGCAGCGCCGCCGGGACTAGCGACAACAATGAGCAGTTCTTC,CSAAGTSDNNEQFF
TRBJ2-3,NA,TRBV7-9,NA,TGTGCCAGCAGCTGGTTTCAGGGTGAAGATACGCAGTATTTT,CASSWFQGEDTQYF
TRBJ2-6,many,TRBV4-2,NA,TGTGCCAGCAGCCAAGAAGCGGGCTCTGGGGCCAACGTCCTGACTTTC,CASSQEAGSGANVLTF
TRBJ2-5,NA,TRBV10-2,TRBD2,TGCGCCAGCGCTCACCCTAGCGGTGAGACCCAGTACTTC,CASAHPSGETQYF
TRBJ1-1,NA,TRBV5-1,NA,TGCGCCAGCAGCTTGTTTTTACGGACTGAAGCTTTCTTT,CASSLFLRTEAFF
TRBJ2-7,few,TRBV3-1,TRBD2,TGTGCCAGCAGCCGTTGGGAGGGACGCGAGCAGTACTTC,CASSRWEGREQYF